This TCR beta chain was captured by sequencing in a study of blood T cell repertoires in COVID-19. Study at large: Samples of COVID-19 (acute and convalescent) were obtained from the United States, Italy and Spain. Nucleic acid was either cDNA or gDNA, and it came from T cells, B-cell-depleted T cells, or PBMCs.

Original processing methods: Using reference gene primer amplification, nucleated cell counts were estimated. The method was immunoSEQ multiplex PCR; TCRdb's version includes in-frame clones alone and lacks a portion of them. The V and J calls and clone size come from that table; D and trimming were worked out from the DNA. The profile shows about 200,000 clones, about 86% of them singletons. Germline CDR1 and CDR2: LGHNA and YSLEER. V trimming: 0 bases; J trimming: 1 base; junction bases outside the gene matches: 14. The CDR3 is 20 amino acids. Categorization into cohorts depended on clinical history that participants reported.

The TCR originated in a middle-aged woman with acute COVID-19. Sample: PBMCs or T cells enriched from blood (not recorded which). The V call is TRBV4-3, the J call TRBJ2-1, with 8 bases matching TRBD2. CDR3 in DNA: TGCGCCAGCAGCCAAGATGTAATAGCGGGATCTTTTTTTTCCTACAATGAGCAGTTCTTC. Translating it yields CASSQDVIAGSFFSYNEQFF.